The 2 T cell receptor beta chains presented below share a single source sample, sequenced in a study of beta chain features in type 1 diabetes (dated by TCRdb to the late 2010s). The method was the immunoSEQ multiplex PCR assay. The High Capacity cDNA Reverse Transcription Kit was used to reverse transcribe all of the isolated RNA, meaning that expressed TCRB transcripts were what got sequenced. TCRdb obtained this table from immuneACCESS and retained in-frame rearrangements with V and J assigned. These tables miss some clones; where compared with another copy, unresolved V genes account for less than half of the shortfall, and the remainder is unexplained. In this sample the table shows under 200,000 clones, 9% to 10% of which occur a single time. Over 2% of the sample is in the top ten clones. Sequenced sample: central memory CD4+ T cells from blood. The receptors were gathered from a woman aged 18-29 years in good health.

This clone has more than one count but fewer than ten. The chain carries TRBV18 and TRBJ2-7, with 11 bases lining up with TRBD1. After removal of 3 bases from V and 5 bases from J, the junction contained 3 bases not matched to a gene. The CDR3 is made up of 14 amino acids. The V gene's germline CDR1 is KGHSH and CDR2 LQKENI. This CDR3 reads CASSPDRGQHEQYF. The CDR3 bases are TGTGCCAGCTCACCGGACAGGGGGCAACACGAGCAGTACTTC.

This clone appeared a few times. This chain links TRBV11-2 with TRBJ2-1; 10 bases match TRBD2. Germline V gene data show CDR1 as SGHAT and CDR2 as FQNNGV. This CDR3 comprises 16 residues. V dropped 5 bases and J dropped 4; count of bases not matched to a gene: 8. The CDR3 loop reads CASSHGLAASYNEQFF. The CDR3 DNA sequence: TGTGCCAGCAGCCACGGACTAGCGGCATCTTACAATGAGCAGTTCTTC.